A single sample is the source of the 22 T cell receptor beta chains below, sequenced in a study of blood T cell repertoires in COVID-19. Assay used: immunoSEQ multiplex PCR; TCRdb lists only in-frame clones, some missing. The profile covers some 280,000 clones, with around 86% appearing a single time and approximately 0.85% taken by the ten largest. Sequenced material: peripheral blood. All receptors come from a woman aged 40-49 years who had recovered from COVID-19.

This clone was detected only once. The CDR3 protein is CASSFPTSGVQETQYF. The CDR3 DNA is TGCGCCAGCAGCTTTCCGACTAGCGGGGTTCAAGAGACCCAGTACTTC. V gene TRBV5-1 combines with J gene TRBJ2-5, with TRBD2 matching over 11 bases. This CDR3 contains 16 residues. The germline gives CDR1 SGHRS, CDR2 YFSETQ. Trimming took 2 bases from V and 2 from J; bases not matched to a gene: 5.

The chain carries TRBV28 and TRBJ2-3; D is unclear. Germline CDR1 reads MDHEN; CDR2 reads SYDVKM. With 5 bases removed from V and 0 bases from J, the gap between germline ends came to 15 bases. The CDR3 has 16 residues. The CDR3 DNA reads TGTGCCAGCAGTCCGTCCGTTGGGCCAAGCACAGATACGCAGTATTTT. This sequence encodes CASSPSVGPSTDTQYF.

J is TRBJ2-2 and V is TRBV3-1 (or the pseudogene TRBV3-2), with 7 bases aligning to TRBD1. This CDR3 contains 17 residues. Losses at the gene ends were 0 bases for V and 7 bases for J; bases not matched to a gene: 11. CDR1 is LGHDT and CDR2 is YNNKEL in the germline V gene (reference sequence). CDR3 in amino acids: CASSQEGRRGQYGELFF. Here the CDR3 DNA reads TGTGCCAGCAGCCAAGAGGGTCGAAGGGGACAGTACGGGGAGCTGTTTTTT.

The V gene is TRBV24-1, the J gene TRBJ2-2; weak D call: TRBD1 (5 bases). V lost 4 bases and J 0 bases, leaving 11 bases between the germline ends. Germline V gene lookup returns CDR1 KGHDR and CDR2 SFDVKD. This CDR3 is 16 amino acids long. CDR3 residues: CATSEQGQTNTGELFF. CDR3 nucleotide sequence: TGTGCCACCAGTGAGCAAGGACAAACGAACACCGGGGAGCTGTTTTTT.

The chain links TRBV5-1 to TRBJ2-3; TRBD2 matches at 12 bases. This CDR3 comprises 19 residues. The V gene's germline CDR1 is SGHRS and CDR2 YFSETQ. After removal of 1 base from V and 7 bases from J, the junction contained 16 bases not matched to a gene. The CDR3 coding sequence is TGCGCCAGCAGCTTGTTGGCTACTAGCGGGAGGCCGCCAACCCATACGCAGTATTTT. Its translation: CASSLLATSGRPPTHTQYF.

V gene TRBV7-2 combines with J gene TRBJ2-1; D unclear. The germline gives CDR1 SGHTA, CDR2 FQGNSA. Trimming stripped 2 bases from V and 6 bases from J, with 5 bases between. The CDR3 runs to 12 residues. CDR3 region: CASSLTGNEQFF. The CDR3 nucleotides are TGTGCCAGCAGCTTAACCGGCAATGAGCAGTTCTTC.

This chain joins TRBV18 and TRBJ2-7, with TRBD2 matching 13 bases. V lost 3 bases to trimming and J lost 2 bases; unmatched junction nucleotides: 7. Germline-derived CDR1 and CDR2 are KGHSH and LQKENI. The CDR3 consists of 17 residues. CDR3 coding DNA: TGTGCCAGCTCACCCGGGACTAGCGGGATCTTCCCCTACGAGCAGTACTTC. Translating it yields CASSPGTSGIFPYEQYF.

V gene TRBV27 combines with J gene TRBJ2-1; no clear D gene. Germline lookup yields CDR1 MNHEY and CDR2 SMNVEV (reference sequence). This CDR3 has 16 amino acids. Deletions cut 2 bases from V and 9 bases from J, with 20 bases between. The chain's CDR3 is CASSLMAESTEPEQFF. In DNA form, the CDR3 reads TGTGCCAGCAGTTTAATGGCGGAGTCCACCGAACCTGAGCAGTTCTTC.

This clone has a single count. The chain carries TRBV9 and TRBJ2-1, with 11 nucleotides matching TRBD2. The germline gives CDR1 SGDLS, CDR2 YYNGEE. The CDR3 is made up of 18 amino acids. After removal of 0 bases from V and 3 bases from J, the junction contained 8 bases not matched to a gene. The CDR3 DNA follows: TGTGCCAGCAGCGTAGAGGGACTAGCGGAGGAGGTCTACAATGAGCAGTTCTTC. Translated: CASSVEGLAEEVYNEQFF.

CDR3 sequence (DNA): TGTGCCAGCAGCCAAGAAGGGCAGGGTGAGAACACCATATATTTT. Its protein product is CASSQEGQGENTIYF. The chain has TRBV3-1 (or the pseudogene TRBV3-2) and TRBJ1-3; TRBD1 might be the D (5 bases). CDR3 length: 15 residues. Germline V gene lookup returns CDR1 LGHDT and CDR2 YNNKEL (reference sequence). V lost 0 bases and J 7 bases, leaving 13 bases between the germline ends.

CDR3: CASSESLGLAGGLTDTQYF. The DNA of the CDR3 is TGCGCCAGCAGTGAGTCGTTGGGACTAGCGGGGGGGCTCACAGATACGCAGTATTTT. The rearrangement uses TRBV10-2 and TRBJ2-3, with TRBD2 matching over 16 bases. The junction had 5 bases not matched to a gene; V was cut back by 0 bases and J by 2 bases. This CDR3 spans 19 amino acids. The germline V gene has CDR1 WSHSY and CDR2 SAAADI.

This CDR3 is CASSPRHSTPYAFF. The CDR3 bases are TGTGCCAGCAGCCCACGCCATAGCACCCCGTACGCTTTCTTT. The rearrangement links TRBV11-1 to TRBJ1-1; no firm D call. In germline, CDR1 is SGHAT, CDR2 FQDESV (reference sequence). V shed 5 bases and J shed 11 bases, with 21 bases lying between them. The CDR3 contains 14 residues.

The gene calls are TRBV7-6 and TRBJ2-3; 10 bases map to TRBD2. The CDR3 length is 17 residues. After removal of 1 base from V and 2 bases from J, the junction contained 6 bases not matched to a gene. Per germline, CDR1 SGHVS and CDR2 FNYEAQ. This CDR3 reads CASSLGVAGGITDTQYF. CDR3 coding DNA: TGTGCCAGCAGCTTAGGGGTAGCGGGAGGAATCACAGATACGCAGTATTTT.

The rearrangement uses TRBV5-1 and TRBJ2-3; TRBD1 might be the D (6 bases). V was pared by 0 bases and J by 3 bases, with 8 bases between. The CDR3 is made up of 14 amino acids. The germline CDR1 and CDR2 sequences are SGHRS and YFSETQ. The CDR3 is CASSLEGGTDTQYF. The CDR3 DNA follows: TGCGCCAGCAGCTTGGAAGGGGGAACAGATACGCAGTATTTT.

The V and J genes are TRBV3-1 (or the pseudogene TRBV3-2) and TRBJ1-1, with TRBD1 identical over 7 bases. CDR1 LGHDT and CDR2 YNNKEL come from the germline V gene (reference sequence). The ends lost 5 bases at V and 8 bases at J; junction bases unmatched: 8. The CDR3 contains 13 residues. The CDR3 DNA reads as TGTGCCAGCAGCACGAACAGGGGCTCAGAAGCTTTCTTT. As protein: CASSTNRGSEAFF.

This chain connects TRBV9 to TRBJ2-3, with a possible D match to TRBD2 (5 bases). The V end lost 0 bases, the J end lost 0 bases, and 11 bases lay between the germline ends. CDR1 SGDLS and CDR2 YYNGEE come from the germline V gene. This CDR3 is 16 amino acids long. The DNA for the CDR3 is TGTGCCAGCAGCGTAGCTACTGGAGGAAGCACAGATACGCAGTATTTT. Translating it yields CASSVATGGSTDTQYF. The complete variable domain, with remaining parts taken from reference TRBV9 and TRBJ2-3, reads DSGVTQTPKHLITATGQRVTLRCSPRSGDLSVYWYQQSLDQGLQFLIQYYNGEERAKGNILERFSAQQFPDLHSELNLSSLELGDSALYFCASSVATGGSTDTQYFGPGTRLTVL.

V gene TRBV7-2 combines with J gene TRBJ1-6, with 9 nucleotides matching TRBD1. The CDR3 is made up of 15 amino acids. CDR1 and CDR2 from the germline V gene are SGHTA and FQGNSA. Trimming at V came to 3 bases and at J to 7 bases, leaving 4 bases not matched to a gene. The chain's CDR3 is CASSLWTGVNSPLHF. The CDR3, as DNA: TGTGCCAGCAGCTTGTGGACAGGGGTGAATTCACCCCTCCACTTT.

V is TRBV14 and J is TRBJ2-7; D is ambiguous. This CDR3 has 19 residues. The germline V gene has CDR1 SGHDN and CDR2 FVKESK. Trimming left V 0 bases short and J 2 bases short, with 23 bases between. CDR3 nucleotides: TGTGCCAGCAGCCAAGAGCACAGTTACCGTTACGACGATACCTACGAGCAGTACTTC. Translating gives CASSQEHSYRYDDTYEQYF.

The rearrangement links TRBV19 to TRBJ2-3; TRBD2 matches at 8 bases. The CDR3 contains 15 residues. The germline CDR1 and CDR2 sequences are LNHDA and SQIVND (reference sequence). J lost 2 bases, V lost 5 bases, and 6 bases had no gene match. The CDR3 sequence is CASSVSGEVTDTQYF. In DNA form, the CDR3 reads TGTGCCAGTAGTGTTAGCGGGGAGGTCACAGATACGCAGTATTTT. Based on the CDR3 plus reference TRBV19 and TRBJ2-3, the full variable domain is DGGITQSPKYLFRKEGQNVTLSCEQNLNHDAMYWYRQDPGQGLRLIYYSQIVNDFQKGDIAEGYSVSREKKESFPLTVTSAQKNPTAFYLCASSVSGEVTDTQYFGPGTRLTVL.

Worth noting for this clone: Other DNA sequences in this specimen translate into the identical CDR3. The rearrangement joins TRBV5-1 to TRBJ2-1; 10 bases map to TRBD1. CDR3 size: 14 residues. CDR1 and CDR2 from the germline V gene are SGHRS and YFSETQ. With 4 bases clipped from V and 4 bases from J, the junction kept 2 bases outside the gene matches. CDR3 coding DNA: TGCGCCAGCAGCCCGGGACAGGGGTACAATGAGCAGTTCTTC. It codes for CASSPGQGYNEQFF.

CDR3 amino acids: CASSTGDGQPQHF. The CDR3 region has the DNA TGTGCCAGCAGCACAGGGGATGGACAGCCCCAGCATTTT. The chain carries TRBV9 and TRBJ1-5; 7 nucleotides line up with TRBD1. The CDR3 runs 13 residues. From germline, CDR1 is SGDLS and CDR2 YYNGEE. Trimming removed 4 bases from V and 7 bases from J; junction bases left unmatched: 5.

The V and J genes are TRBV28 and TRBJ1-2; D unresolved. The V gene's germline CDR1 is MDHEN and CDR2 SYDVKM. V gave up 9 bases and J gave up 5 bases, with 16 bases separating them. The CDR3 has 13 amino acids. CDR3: CASPATESYGYTF. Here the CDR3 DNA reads TGTGCCAGTCCGGCCACAGAAAGTTATGGCTACACCTTC.